This record looks at one T cell receptor beta chain sequence and its context. Its antigen remains unknown. This entry is derived from a study of T cell repertoires and HLA-DP antigens. The method was immunoSEQ multiplex PCR; TCRdb's version includes in-frame clones alone and lacks a portion of them. The table lists about 73,000 clones, about four fifths of them singletons. The CDR3 consists of 13 residues. V lost 6 bases and J 3 bases, leaving 12 bases between the germline ends. Germline values: CDR1 SQVTM, CDR2 ANQGSEA. The receptor was isolated from a man in his 60s in good health and CMV-seronegative. Sequencing was done on a sample of CD4+ T cells from PBMCs. The chain links TRBV29-1 to TRBJ2-1; D might be TRBD1 (6 bases). CDR3 residues: CSVAWGHYNEQFF. CDR3 DNA sequence: TGCAGCGTGGCTTGGGGGCACTACAATGAGCAGTTCTTC.